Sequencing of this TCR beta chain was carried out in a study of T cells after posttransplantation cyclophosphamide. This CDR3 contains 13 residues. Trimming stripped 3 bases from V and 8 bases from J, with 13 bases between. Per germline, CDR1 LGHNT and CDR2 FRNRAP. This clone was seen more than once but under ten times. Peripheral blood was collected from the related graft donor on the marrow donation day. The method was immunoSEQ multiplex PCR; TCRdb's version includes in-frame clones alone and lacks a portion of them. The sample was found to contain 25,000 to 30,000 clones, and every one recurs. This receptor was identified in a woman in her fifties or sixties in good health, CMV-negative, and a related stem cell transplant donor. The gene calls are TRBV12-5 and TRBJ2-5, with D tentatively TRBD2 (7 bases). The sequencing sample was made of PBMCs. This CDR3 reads CASGFGGQGTQYF. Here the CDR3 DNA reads TGTGCTAGTGGTTTCGGGGGGCAGGGAACCCAGTACTTC.